This T cell receptor beta chain was observed in a study of low-dose radiotherapy and immunotherapy resistance in tumors. Priming of first-strand cDNA relied on TRAV- and TRBV-specific primers (covering alpha and beta chains). Amplification of TCRs used a constant-region primer and V-primer adapter for 15 to 25 PCR cycles. Each CDR3 protein gets one entry after TCRdb re-called the reads with MiXCR. This table has roughly 30,000 distinct CDR3 sequences, roughly 49% appearing once. There are many counts of this clonotype. The time point: after trial treatment. Treatment denoted: LDRT plus nivolumab, ipilimumab, low-dose cyclophosphamide and aspirin (RACIN trial). This receptor was identified in a male donor with gallbladder cancer. Here the sequenced sample was PBMCs, taken after low-dose radiotherapy plus immunotherapy.

CDR3 bases: TGTGCCAGCCGAAGGACTAGCGGGGGTGCCGGGGAGCTGTTTTTT. It is translated as CASRRTSGGAGELFF. The genes are TRBV2 and TRBJ2-2; 13 nucleotides align to TRBD2. CDR1 SNHLY and CDR2 FYNNEI come from the germline V gene. Trimming removed 8 bases from V and 6 bases from J; junction bases left unmatched: 6. The CDR3 length is 15 residues.